The next 5 T cell receptor beta chains were all read from a single sample in a study of OX40 agonist ivuxolimab in advanced cancers. Library prep was done by the immunoSEQ multiplex PCR assay. This is the immuneACCESS table as TCRdb keeps it, with only in-frame sequences that have V and J called. A part of the clones is gone; compared with another copy, unresolved V genes explain less than half, and the rest is unexplained. For this sample the table gives 95,000 to 150,000 clones, of which around 89% were detected only once. In total, the top ten clones hold approximately 0.55% of the sample. This sample comprised CD4+ or CD8+ T cells sorted from blood, obtained in a trial of the OX40 agonist ivuxolimab. The receptors shown here come from an adult with an advanced solid tumor such as melanoma, head and neck, liver or kidney cancer.

The chain employs TRBV19 and TRBJ2-1; TRBD1 aligns across 10 bases. The V gene end was trimmed by 3 bases and the J gene end by 7 bases; junction bases not matched to a gene: 6. This CDR3 is built from 15 residues. CDR1 and CDR2 (germline): LNHDA, SQIVND (reference sequence). DNA for the CDR3: TGTGCCAGTAGTATCGACAGGGGGCGCCGGAATGAGCAGTTCTTC. This gives the protein CASSIDRGRRNEQFF. Based on the CDR3 plus reference TRBV19 and TRBJ2-1, the full variable domain is DGGITQSPKYLFRKEGQNVTLSCEQNLNHDAMYWYRQDPGQGLRLIYYSQIVNDFQKGDIAEGYSVSREKKESFPLTVTSAQKNPTAFYLCASSIDRGRRNEQFFGPGTRLTVL.

This chain links TRBV7-2 with TRBJ1-4; 12 nucleotides line up with TRBD1. CDR1 and CDR2 (germline): SGHTA, FQGNSA. The CDR3 is 17 residues long. The V gene end was trimmed by 2 bases and the J gene end by 2 bases; junction bases not matched to a gene: 3. Here the CDR3 DNA reads TGTGCCAGCAGCTTAAGGGGACAGGGGGCTACTAATGAAAAACTGTTTTTT. Translating it yields CASSLRGQGATNEKLFF.

J is TRBJ1-2 and V is TRBV10-3; tentative D call: TRBD1 (6 bases). V was trimmed by 4 bases and J by 8 bases, leaving 11 bases between them. The CDR3 is 12 residues long. In germline, CDR1 is ENHRY, CDR2 SYGVKD. CDR3 amino acids: CAISGGQGGYTF. The CDR3 DNA follows: TGTGCCATCAGTGGGGGCCAGGGGGGCTACACCTTC.

V is TRBV5-5 and J is TRBJ2-5; no clear D gene. The DNA end is a closer match to TRBJ2-7, so the J assignment may be wrong. CDR1 and CDR2 from the germline V gene are SGHKS and YYEKEE (reference sequence). The CDR3 covers 14 residues. The CDR3, as DNA: TGTGCCAGCAGCCAATCGGACGGAGTCTACGAGCAGTACTTC. As protein: CASSQSDGVYEQYF.

This clone has only one observation. This chain connects TRBV19 to TRBJ1-4, with 7 nucleotides matching TRBD1. The CDR3 has 17 residues. CDR1 is LNHDA and CDR2 is SQIVND in the germline V gene (reference sequence). Germline trimming cut 4 bases from V and 5 bases from J; bases unmatched to any gene: 13. In DNA form, the CDR3 reads TGTGCCAGTAGTACCAGGGGGAGACAGGACTTCAATGAAAAACTGTTTTTT. Encoded protein: CASSTRGRQDFNEKLFF.